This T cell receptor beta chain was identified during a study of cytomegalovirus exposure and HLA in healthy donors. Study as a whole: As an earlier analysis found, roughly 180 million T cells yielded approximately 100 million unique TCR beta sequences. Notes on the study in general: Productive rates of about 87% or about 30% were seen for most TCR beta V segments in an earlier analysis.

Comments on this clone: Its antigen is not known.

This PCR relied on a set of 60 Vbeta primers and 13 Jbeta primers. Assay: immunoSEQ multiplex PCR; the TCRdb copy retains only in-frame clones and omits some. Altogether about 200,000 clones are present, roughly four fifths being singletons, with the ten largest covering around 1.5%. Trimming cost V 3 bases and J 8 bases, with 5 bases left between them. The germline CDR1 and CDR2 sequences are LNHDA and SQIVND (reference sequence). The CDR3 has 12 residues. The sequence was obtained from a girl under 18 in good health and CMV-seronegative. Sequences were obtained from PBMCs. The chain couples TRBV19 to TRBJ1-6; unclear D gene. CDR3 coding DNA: TGTGCCAGTAGTATCGAGTATTCACCCCTCCACTTT. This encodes CASSIEYSPLHF.